Listed below are T cell receptor beta chains from one sample, sequenced in a study of T cell responses to AZD1222 COVID-19 vaccine. Sequencing was performed with immunoSEQ multiplex PCR; in TCRdb, only in-frame clones are kept and a portion is missing. The data contain roughly 160,000 clones, about nine tenths of them singletons. The sequences come from peripheral blood, collected on day 0 of AZD1222 vaccination. Source of these receptors: an adult in good health. CDR3s include the opening cysteine and the closing phenylalanine or tryptophan. A D gene is named only where the DNA matches it firmly. Only some rows state a clone size, as once, few, many or a class for expanded clones.

clone size	V gene	J gene	CDR3 length	D gene	CDR3 DNA	CDR3 protein
.	TRBV18	TRBJ1-4	15	TRBD1	TGTGCCAGCTCACCATATGACAGGGTTAATGAAAAACTGTTTTTT	CASSPYDRVNEKLFF
.	TRBV5-1	TRBJ2-7	15	.	TGCGCCAGCAGCTTGGAACAGGGCGACACCTACGAGCAGTACTTC	CASSLEQGDTYEQYF
.	TRBV28	TRBJ1-3	15	.	TGTGCCAGCAGTCCCCCAGTTCTAACTGGAAACACCATATATTTT	CASSPPVLTGNTIYF
.	TRBV18	TRBJ2-3	16	TRBD1	TGTGCCAGCTCACCCTTCGGGGACAGGGAAGGAGATACGCAGTATTTT	CASSPFGDREGDTQYF
.	TRBV28	TRBJ2-5	14	TRBD1	TGTGCCATCCTTCCAGGACAGGGCTCCGGGACCCAGTACTTC	CAILPGQGSGTQYF
.	TRBV5-4	TRBJ2-5	14	.	TGTGCCAGCAGCTTAGGGACCCGGGGTGAGACCCAGTACTTC	CASSLGTRGETQYF
.	TRBV5-1	TRBJ1-6	15	.	TGCGCCAGCAGCCCCGTTCAGCAGCCTAATTCACCCCTCCACTTT	CASSPVQQPNSPLHF
.	TRBV25-1	TRBJ1-4	16	.	TGTGCCAGCAGTGAGCCGAACGGGGGGCCCAATGAAAAACTGTTTTTT	CASSEPNGGPNEKLFF
.	TRBV4-3	TRBJ2-3	14	.	TGCGCCAGCAGCCAACGGGTGGGGACAGATACGCAGTATTTT	CASSQRVGTDTQYF
.	TRBV5-6	TRBJ2-2	16	.	TGTGCCAGCAGCTTCAGACTCTTGGGATACACCGGGGAGCTGTTTTTT	CASSFRLLGYTGELFF
.	TRBV5-4	TRBJ2-7	16	TRBD1	TGTGCCAGCAGCTTCCTGGACAGGGCCCACTCCTACGAGCAGTACTTC	CASSFLDRAHSYEQYF
.	TRBV27	TRBJ2-7	13	.	TGTGCCAGCAGTAACACTCCGGGGTACGAGCAGTACTTC	CASSNTPGYEQYF
.	TRBV5-5	TRBJ2-3	15	TRBD1	TGTGCCAGCAGCATCTTGACAGGGAGCACAGATACGCAGTATTTT	CASSILTGSTDTQYF
.	TRBV28	TRBJ2-7	14	.	TGTGCCAGCAGTTTGTCTAAGGAGGGCTACGAGCAGTACTTC	CASSLSKEGYEQYF
.	TRBV12-3/TRBV12-4	TRBJ1-5	13	.	TGTGCCAGCAGTCCTGGGACCCGATGGCCCCAGCATTTT	CASSPGTRWPQHF
.	TRBV29-1	TRBJ1-5	14	.	TGCAGCGTTGAAGACGGGAGGGCAGGCCAGCCCCAGCATTTT	CSVEDGRAGQPQHF
.	TRBV27	TRBJ1-2	17	.	TGTGCCAGCAGTTTAAAAGCTGGGAAGGCGAATAACTATGGCTACACCTTC	CASSLKAGKANNYGYTF
.	TRBV6-2/TRBV6-3	TRBJ1-6	14	.	TGTGCCAGCAGTTCCCCCGCGCCTAATTCACCCCTCCACTTT	CASSSPAPNSPLHF
.	TRBV10-3	TRBJ1-5	13	.	TGTGCCATCAGTTTGGACGGGAATCAGCCCCAGCATTTT	CAISLDGNQPQHF
.	TRBV5-4	TRBJ2-7	14	.	TGTGCCAGCAGCTCGGAGGTCAGCTCCTACGAGCAGTACTTC	CASSSEVSSYEQYF
.	TRBV19	TRBJ1-1	12	.	TGTGCCAGTAGTATTAAGAGCTATGAAGCTTTCTTT	CASSIKSYEAFF
.	TRBV11-2	TRBJ1-6	12	.	TGTGCCAGCAGCTTAGGCAATTCACCCCTCCACTTT	CASSLGNSPLHF
.	TRBV5-6	TRBJ2-7	14	.	TGTGCCAGCAGCTTGGGCGAGGTGGGATTCGAGCAGTACTTC	CASSLGEVGFEQYF
.	TRBV6-5	TRBJ1-1	15	.	TGTGCCAGCAGTCAAATGAACACAGGGATAGCTGAAGCTTTCTTT	CASSQMNTGIAEAFF
.	TRBV5-1	TRBJ2-7	14	.	TGCGCCAGCAGATGGTCCAGGGACTCCTACGAGCAGTACTTC	CASRWSRDSYEQYF
.	TRBV19	TRBJ2-7	16	TRBD1	TGTGCCAGTAGTCATACCGGGACAGGCCGGACCTACGAGCAGTACTTC	CASSHTGTGRTYEQYF
.	TRBV27	TRBJ1-4	16	TRBD1	TGTGCCAGCAGTCCCCGACAGGGTCGGGCTAATGAAAAACTGTTTTTT	CASSPRQGRANEKLFF
.	TRBV27	TRBJ2-7	11	.	TGTGCCAGCAGCTCCCAGCACGAGCAGTACTTC	CASSSQHEQYF
few	TRBV5-1	TRBJ2-3	15	.	TGCGCCAGCAGGCCGGAGTTCAGAGTCACAGATACGCAGTATTTT	CASRPEFRVTDTQYF
.	TRBV27	TRBJ1-1	13	.	TGTGCCAGCAGTGCGAGGGGGGCGCGTGAAGCTTTCTTT	CASSARGAREAFF
once	TRBV12-3/TRBV12-4	TRBJ1-1	13	.	TGTGCCAGCATTTCAGGGTGGGGCACTGAAGCTTTCTTT	CASISGWGTEAFF
.	TRBV3-1/TRBV3-2	TRBJ1-4	14	.	TGTGCCAGCAGACACAGTCTAAGATCCGAAAAACTGTTTTTT	CASRHSLRSEKLFF
once	TRBV19	TRBJ2-2	12	.	TGTGCCAGTAGCCCCTGGGCCGGGGAGCTGTTTTTT	CASSPWAGELFF
.	TRBV6-1	TRBJ1-1	14	.	TGTGCCAGCAGTGAGACGGTGGGGGGCACTGAAGCTTTCTTT	CASSETVGGTEAFF
.	TRBV21-1	TRBJ2-7	15	.	TGTGCCAGCAGCCCCGCACGAAAAAGGTCGTCCGAGCAGTACTTC	CASSPARKRSSEQYF
.	TRBV27	TRBJ1-5	16	TRBD1	TGTGCCAGCAGTCCCACCGTGACAGGGTTAGGACAGCCCCAGCATTTT	CASSPTVTGLGQPQHF
.	TRBV9	TRBJ2-7	14	.	TGTGCCAGCAGCGTAGGGGTGGTGGCCTACGAGCAGTACTTC	CASSVGVVAYEQYF
few	TRBV5-1	TRBJ1-2	15	.	TGCGCCAGCAGCTTGCGCAGGGGTTCATCCTATGGCTACACCTTC	CASSLRRGSSYGYTF
.	TRBV7-3	TRBJ2-2	17	TRBD1	TGTGCCAGCAGCCTAACCGGCGACAGGGCCCGCACCGGGGAGCTGTTTTTT	CASSLTGDRARTGELFF
.	TRBV7-8	TRBJ1-2	16	.	TGTGCCAGCAGCCTCTACCCTGCGGGGGCCAACTATGGCTACACCTTC	CASSLYPAGANYGYTF
.	TRBV7-6	TRBJ2-7	15	TRBD1	TGTGCCAGCAGCTCAAGAGGGGGACAGGGCCACGAGCAGTACTTC	CASSSRGGQGHEQYF
.	TRBV3-1/TRBV3-2	TRBJ1-1	15	TRBD1	TGTGCCAGCAGCCTCACACCAGGGGGAATAACTGAAGCTTTCTTT	CASSLTPGGITEAFF
few	TRBV5-4	TRBJ2-3	18	.	TGTGCCAGCAGCTTGGTACTACGGACATTCCCCCAGGGGGGTACGCAGTATTTT	CASSLVLRTFPQGGTQYF